This TCR beta chain came from a study of shared clonotypes between healthy human individuals. About the study: The plates for each donor numbered three CD4 naive, three CD4 memory, two CD8 naive and one CD8 memory.

Terminally differentiated effector memory CD45RA+ cells were left out of the naive CD8 fraction, which was CD45RO-negative and positively selected for CCR7. The donors, healthy adults who were HIV-negative, had experienced no recent acute infections or vaccinations. Generated by immunoSEQ multiplex PCR, the TCRdb table keeps only in-frame clones and is missing some. The sample records millions of clones, approximately 94% being singletons. Looked up from germline, CDR1 is MNHEY and CDR2 is SMNVEV (reference sequence). The CDR3 is 15 amino acids. The V end lost 1 base, the J end lost 7 bases, and 17 bases lay between the germline ends. Whole-study findings and limits: Relative to memory subsets, naive subsets generally showed larger estimated richness.

Worth noting for this clone: Its antigen is not known.

Sample: naive CD8+ T cells sorted from blood. This receptor was taken from a man aged 18 to 35 in good health. This chain connects TRBV27 to TRBJ2-7, with a possible D match to TRBD2 (5 bases). The CDR3 DNA reads as TGTGCCAGCAGTTTATTTACGGGATCGACGAGAGAGCAGTACTTC. Amino acid sequence: CASSLFTGSTREQYF.